The 18 T cell receptor beta chains reported below all come from one sample, sequenced in a study of shared T cell receptors in the human thymus (dated by TCRdb to the early 2020s). The library came from the immunoSEQ multiplex PCR assay. Held by TCRdb, this immuneACCESS table contains in-frame sequences only and omits some clones. Under half of the omission traces to an unresolved V gene where checked; the cause of the rest is unknown. This sample gives around 730,000 clones in total; approximately 83% of them show up just once. Over 0.008% of the sample lies in the top ten. These data also formed part of another study, on human thymus T cells.

Sequenced material: thymocytes. The receptors originated from a girl in the first two years of life with a congenital heart defect. Donor details come from another sample of the same person, matched by shared clones.

The gene calls are TRBV28 and TRBJ2-1, with a tentative D call TRBD1 (5 bases). CDR3 size: 16 residues. CDR1 is MDHEN, CDR2 SYDVKM, per germline. The V end was cut by 3 bases, the J end by 5 bases, with 17 bases between. As DNA, the CDR3 is TGTGCCAGCAGTTTGATAGGGGCAGAGTCTAACAATGAGCAGTTCTTC. Amino acid sequence: CASSLIGAESNNEQFF.

This clone was seen a single time. V is TRBV27 and J is TRBJ2-1; 8 nucleotides match TRBD2. V lost 0 bases, J lost 7 bases, and 14 bases stayed unmatched. CDR3 length equals 18 residues. In germline, CDR1 is MNHEY, CDR2 SMNVEV (reference sequence). The CDR3 DNA reads as TGTGCCAGCAGTTTATCGTCGGGCGGGGGGCTCCTGGGGAATGAGCAGTTCTTC. Protein product: CASSLSSGGGLLGNEQFF.

The chain uses TRBV5-4 and TRBJ2-5, with 7 bases identical to TRBD1. The trim removed 0 bases at V and 3 bases at J, leaving 2 bases unmatched. The CDR3 runs 14 residues. CDR1 and CDR2 from the germline V gene are SGHNT and YYREEE (reference sequence). CDR3 region: CASSLGQGKETQYF. The CDR3 nucleotides read TGTGCCAGCAGCTTGGGACAGGGTAAAGAGACCCAGTACTTC.

This chain joins TRBV15 and TRBJ2-5; no definite D call. The CDR3 sequence is 20 residues long. The germline V gene encodes CDR1 LNHNV and CDR2 YYDKDF (reference sequence). Trimming stripped 0 bases from V and 0 bases from J, with 23 bases between. The CDR3 is CATSREPLNDSPMYQETQYF. The CDR3 DNA reads TGTGCCACCAGCAGAGAGCCACTCAACGATAGCCCCATGTACCAAGAGACCCAGTACTTC.

A word on this clone: Additional DNA sequences in this sample encode the identical CDR3. V and J are TRBV20-1 and TRBJ1-1; D is possibly TRBD1 (5 bases). Trimming removed 3 bases at V and 7 bases at J, with 9 bases between. The length of the CDR3 is 11 residues. From germline, CDR1 is DFQATT and CDR2 SNEGSKA (reference sequence). The CDR3 nucleotides are TGCAGTGCTAGTCCTGACAGTGAAGCTTTCTTT. This codes for CSASPDSEAFF.

This clone was seen once. This chain joins TRBV7-9 and TRBJ1-4; D gene unclear. Trimming took off 1 base at V and 8 bases at J, with 23 bases between the two ends. Germline V gives CDR1 SEHNR, CDR2 FQNEAQ (reference sequence). The CDR3 totals 18 residues. CDR3 nucleotide sequence: TGTGCCAGCAGCTTAGGGACTGGGCCGCGGCTGAGTAGCGAAAAACTGTTTTTT. It translates to CASSLGTGPRLSSEKLFF.

J is TRBJ2-1 and V is TRBV18; D is undetermined. The CDR3 has 15 amino acids. Trimming pared 1 base from V and 3 bases from J, leaving 10 bases between. Germline CDR1 KGHSH, CDR2 LQKENI. This CDR3 is CASSPRQNDYNEQFF. The DNA of the CDR3 is TGTGCCAGCTCACCACGGCAGAATGACTACAATGAGCAGTTCTTC.

This clone was counted only a few times. This chain connects TRBV4-3 to TRBJ1-1, with a possible D match to TRBD1 (6 bases). Trimming left V 4 bases short and J 0 bases short, with 12 bases between. Germline CDR1 LGHNA, CDR2 YSLEER. The CDR3 length is 15 residues. CDR3 loop: CASSRGPRLNTEAFF. CDR3 DNA sequence: TGCGCCAGCAGCCGGGGGCCTCGGTTGAACACTGAAGCTTTCTTT.

This sequence joins TRBV6-1 and TRBJ2-7; 8 bases line up with TRBD2. The CDR3 is 15 residues long. Germline-derived CDR1 and CDR2 are MNHNS and SASEGT. The ends lost 3 bases at V and 2 bases at J; junction bases unmatched: 6. The CDR3 loop is CASSDPSGSAYEQYF. The CDR3 DNA sequence: TGTGCCAGCAGTGACCCTAGCGGGTCCGCCTACGAGCAGTACTTC.

The count of this clone is one. In DNA form, the CDR3 reads TGCGCCAGCAGCCAAGATCTGCAGGGTGTGAATTCACCCCTCCACTTT. Translation: CASSQDLQGVNSPLHF. This rearrangement joins TRBV4-1 to TRBJ1-6; the D gene is possibly TRBD1 (5 bases). The length of the CDR3 is 16 residues. The germline V gene encodes CDR1 MGHRA and CDR2 YSYEKL. Trimming removed 0 bases at V and 7 bases at J, with 13 bases between.

The CDR3 loop is CASSVQGESSYEQYF. The CDR3 DNA follows: TGTGCCAGCAGTGTACAGGGGGAGAGCTCCTACGAGCAGTACTTC. The rearrangement links TRBV6-5 to TRBJ2-7, with 8 bases fitting TRBD1. This CDR3 has 15 residues. Germline V CDR1 and CDR2: MNHEY, SVGAGI. Trimming took 5 bases from V and 0 from J; bases not matched to a gene: 6.

V and J are TRBV7-8 and TRBJ1-1; the D is unclear. The CDR3 sequence is 12 residues long. V was clipped by 3 bases and J by 7 bases, with 9 bases between them. In germline, CDR1 is SGHVS, CDR2 FQNEAQ. As DNA, the CDR3 is TGTGCCAGCAGCTTTTCTCAGGTTGAAGCTTTCTTT. Its translation: CASSFSQVEAFF.

The J gene is TRBJ2-5, the V gene TRBV6-1, with D possibly matching TRBD1 (5 bases). CDR1 and CDR2 from the germline V gene are MNHNS and SASEGT. V lost 6 bases to trimming and J lost 3 bases, with 11 bases between them. The CDR3 loop spans 13 amino acids. CDR3 protein: CASRRTGEETQYF. CDR3 sequence (DNA): TGTGCCAGCAGGAGAACAGGAGAAGAGACCCAGTACTTC.

This clone was counted between two and nine times. The rearrangement uses TRBV30 and TRBJ2-7; 9 nucleotides agree with TRBD1. Trimming at V came to 4 bases and at J to 2 bases, leaving 6 bases not matched to a gene. The CDR3 runs to 14 residues. Germline CDR1 is GTSNPN and CDR2 is SVGIG (reference sequence). CDR3 sequence reads: CAWKHRGPTYEQYF. The CDR3, as DNA: TGTGCCTGGAAACACAGGGGGCCCACCTACGAGCAGTACTTC. Using reference TRBV30 and TRBJ2-7 for the parts outside the CDR3, the full variable domain is SQTIHQWPATLVQPVGSPLSLECTVEGTSNPNLYWYRQAAGRGLQLLFYSVGIGQISSEVPQNLSASRPQDRQFILSSKKLLLSDSGFYLCAWKHRGPTYEQYFGPGTRLTVT.

The chain is built from TRBV7-2 and TRBJ2-4; 9 bases map to TRBD2. This CDR3 has 20 residues. CDR1 SGHTA and CDR2 FQGNSA come from the germline V gene. The J segment lost 0 bases and the V segment lost 0 bases, leaving 12 bases of the junction unmatched. The CDR3 nucleotides read TGTGCCAGCAGCTTAGCGCATGGGTCCGCTAGCGGGGTAGCCAAAAACATTCAGTACTTC. Translation gives CASSLAHGSASGVAKNIQYF.

The sample holds one count of this clone. This chain links TRBV5-5 with TRBJ2-1; the match to TRBD1 covers 7 bases. Unmatched junction bases numbered 18, after V lost 4 bases and J lost 8 bases. This CDR3 is built from 17 residues. Germline V gene sequence: CDR1 SGHKS, CDR2 YYEKEE (reference sequence). Written as DNA, the CDR3 is TGTGCCAGCAGCCCTACCCCCAGGACAGGAAGGCGGGATGAGCAGTTCTTC. Amino acids: CASSPTPRTGRRDEQFF.

The rearrangement joins TRBV7-2 to TRBJ1-1; D is ambiguous. CDR3 size: 14 residues. Trimming took off 5 bases at V and 3 bases at J, with 13 bases between the two ends. Per germline, CDR1 SGHTA and CDR2 FQGNSA. The chain's CDR3 is CASSVTARYTEAFF. For the CDR3, the DNA is TGTGCCAGCAGCGTAACCGCACGGTACACTGAAGCTTTCTTT.

J is TRBJ2-7 and V is TRBV2, with 13 bases lining up with TRBD2. Per germline, CDR1 SNHLY and CDR2 FYNNEI. The CDR3 totals 13 residues. V was clipped by 8 bases and J by 9 bases; unmatched bases: 7. CDR3 sequence reads: CASSLAGGRWQYF. CDR3 bases: TGTGCCAGCTCACTAGCGGGGGGGCGTTGGCAGTACTTC.